Presented here are 29 T cell receptor beta chains from one specimen sequenced in a study of cytomegalovirus exposure and HLA in healthy donors. This PCR relied on a set of 60 Vbeta primers and 13 Jbeta primers. Sequenced by immunoSEQ multiplex PCR; TCRdb stores in-frame clones only, minus some. The sample includes about 170,000 clones, around 75% of them seen just once. Specimen: PBMCs. These receptor sequences come from a male donor in good health and CMV-seronegative.

This sequence joins TRBV5-6 and TRBJ1-2; D is unclear. V was clipped by 3 bases and J by 2 bases, with 14 bases between them. The CDR3 contains 15 residues. The V gene's germline CDR1 is SGHDT and CDR2 YYEEEE. CDR3 coding DNA: TGTGCCAGCAGCTCGGCCGGGAAAAAAAACTATGGCTACACCTTC. It yields the protein CASSSAGKKNYGYTF.

Written as DNA, the CDR3 is TGCAGCGTGCTAGGACAGACGACGCAGTATTTT. This codes for CSVLGQTTQYF. This rearrangement joins TRBV29-1 to TRBJ2-3; D may be TRBD1 (6 bases). This CDR3 spans 11 amino acids. Trimming cost V 6 bases and J 9 bases, with 13 bases left between them. Germline CDR1 and CDR2: SQVTM and ANQGSEA.

The chain uses TRBV7-6 and TRBJ2-7; 8 bases line up with TRBD2. The CDR3 is 15 residues long. The ends lost 0 bases at V and 2 bases at J; junction bases unmatched: 3. CDR1 SGHVS and CDR2 FNYEAQ come from the germline V gene. The CDR3 loop is CASSLAAGGPYEQYF. The CDR3 region has the DNA TGTGCCAGCAGCTTAGCGGCGGGGGGACCCTACGAGCAGTACTTC.

The chain links TRBV10-3 to TRBJ1-2; D uncertain. V lost 3 bases and J 5 bases, leaving 7 bases between the germline ends. Germline V lookup: CDR1 ENHRY, CDR2 SYGVKD. CDR3 size: 12 residues. The CDR3 bases are TGTGCCATCAGTGAAGCGGAGTATGGCTACACCTTC. Translation gives CAISEAEYGYTF.

The rearrangement links TRBV6-1 to TRBJ1-1; unclear D gene. CDR1 is MNHNS, CDR2 SASEGT, per germline. With 8 bases removed from V and 3 bases from J, the gap between germline ends came to 10 bases. The CDR3 sequence is 12 residues long. In DNA form, the CDR3 reads TGTGCCAGCTATCGGGATTACACTGAAGCTTTCTTT. Its protein is CASYRDYTEAFF.

This chain uses TRBV11-3 with TRBJ2-1, with 12 positions matching TRBD2. Germline values: CDR1 SGHNT, CDR2 YENEEA. This CDR3 region has 18 residues. V shed 1 base, J shed 8 bases, and the junction held 12 bases outside the gene matches. The CDR3 DNA follows: TGTGCCAGCAGCTTAGGTTCCCTAGCGGGGGGGCCTGGGGATGAGCAGTTCTTC. Translation: CASSLGSLAGGPGDEQFF.

This chain connects TRBV11-2 to TRBJ2-2, with 11 nucleotides matching TRBD1. Germline trimming cut 1 base from V and 4 bases from J; bases unmatched to any gene: 2. This CDR3 contains 16 residues. In germline, CDR1 is SGHAT, CDR2 FQNNGV. The CDR3 spells CASSLVGTGGTGELFF. As DNA, the CDR3 is TGTGCCAGCAGCTTAGTAGGGACAGGGGGCACCGGGGAGCTGTTTTTT.

The chain employs TRBV10-3 and TRBJ1-4, with a weak D call TRBD1 (6 bases). The CDR3 runs 15 residues. V lost 4 bases and J 1 base, leaving 10 bases between the germline ends. CDR1 and CDR2 (germline): ENHRY, SYGVKD. CDR3 sequence (DNA): TGTGCCATCAGTGCACAGGGAGTAACTAATGAAAAACTGTTTTTT. This gives the protein CAISAQGVTNEKLFF.

J is TRBJ1-1 and V is TRBV11-2; TRBD1 aligns across 8 bases. CDR3 length: 15 amino acids. V lost 1 base to trimming and J lost 10 bases; unmatched junction nucleotides: 11. The germline gives CDR1 SGHAT, CDR2 FQNNGV. In DNA form, the CDR3 reads TGTGCCAGCAGCTTAGGGGGTGGCAGGGGGCTCGGAGCTTTCTTT. Translating it yields CASSLGGGRGLGAFF.

The chain uses TRBV5-6 and TRBJ1-5; 8 bases are a match to TRBD1. CDR3 length: 15 amino acids. V lost 1 base to trimming and J lost 1 base; unmatched junction nucleotides: 1. Germline CDR1 and CDR2: SGHDT and YYEEEE. The CDR3 DNA reads as TGTGCCAGCAGCTTGCAGGGGGCGAGCAATCAGCCCCAGCATTTT. Amino acid sequence: CASSLQGASNQPQHF.

The chain joins TRBV11-1 to TRBJ1-1; the D is unclear. The germline V gene encodes CDR1 SGHAT and CDR2 FQDESV (reference sequence). The CDR3 runs to 13 residues. The V gene lost 8 bases and the J gene lost 4 bases, with 14 bases spanning the gap. The CDR3 DNA follows: TGTGCCAGCGCCCGTTTTTCCGGCACTGAAGCTTTCTTT. It specifies CASARFSGTEAFF.

CDR3 in DNA: TGTGCCACCAGCAGACCAGGCTACGAGCAGTACTTC. This codes for CATSRPGYEQYF. The J gene is TRBJ2-7, the V gene TRBV15; no firm D call. The V gene lost 2 bases and the J gene lost 3 bases, with 5 bases spanning the gap. The CDR3 consists of 12 residues. Germline V CDR1 and CDR2: LNHNV, YYDKDF (reference sequence).

The table lists this clone with a count of one. The V and J genes are TRBV2 and TRBJ2-2; D might be TRBD2 (6 bases). CDR1 SNHLY and CDR2 FYNNEI come from the germline V gene. Trimming shortened V by 4 bases and J by 3 bases, and 9 bases separated the two germline ends. The CDR3 covers 14 residues. Here the CDR3 DNA reads TGTGCCAGCAGTGTGACGGGAGACACCGGGGAGCTGTTTTTT. Amino acid sequence: CASSVTGDTGELFF. The whole variable domain, remainder taken from reference TRBV2 and TRBJ2-2, is EPEVTQTPSHQVTQMGQEVILRCVPISNHLYFYWYRQILGQKVEFLVSFYNNEISEKSEIFDDQFSVERPDGSNFTLKIRSTKLEDSAMYFCASSVTGDTGELFFGEGSRLTVL.

The V and J genes are TRBV10-3 and TRBJ1-6; 11 positions match TRBD1. The V segment lost 10 bases and the J segment 11 bases; nucleotides outside the gene matches: 10. CDR1 is ENHRY, CDR2 SYGVKD, per germline. The CDR3 consists of 14 residues. As DNA, the CDR3 is TGTGCCAGCCAGGCCGGGACAGGGGGGCCACCCCTCCACTTT. It yields the protein CASQAGTGGPPLHF.

The CDR3 loop reads CASSPQMRGVDGYTF. Written as DNA, the CDR3 is TGTGCCAGCTCACCGCAAATGCGAGGTGTTGACGGCTACACCTTC. This chain connects TRBV18 to TRBJ1-2; D ambiguous. Germline lookup yields CDR1 KGHSH and CDR2 LQKENI. The CDR3 is made up of 15 amino acids. V was trimmed by 3 bases and J by 8 bases, leaving 19 bases between them.

The V and J genes are TRBV5-1 and TRBJ2-5; 8 bases match TRBD2. This CDR3 has 19 amino acids. From germline, CDR1 is SGHRS and CDR2 YFSETQ. The V segment lost 1 base and the J segment 1 base; nucleotides outside the gene matches: 15. The CDR3 nucleotides are TGCGCCAGCAGCTTGATCGTGATGGAGTCTAGCGGGCCCCAAGAGACCCAGTACTTC. Its protein is CASSLIVMESSGPQETQYF.

The chain uses TRBV19 and TRBJ2-3, with D perhaps matching TRBD2 (6 bases). V lost 7 bases and J 1 base, leaving 21 bases between the germline ends. Germline-derived CDR1 and CDR2 are LNHDA and SQIVND (reference sequence). The CDR3 runs 17 residues. The CDR3 spells CASTPDKTGVGTDTQYF. The DNA for the CDR3 is TGTGCCAGTACCCCCGATAAGACGGGGGTTGGCACAGATACGCAGTATTTT.

The rearrangement links TRBV5-1 to TRBJ2-6, with 8 bases that match TRBD1. The CDR3 is 16 residues long. The V gene end was trimmed by 4 bases and the J gene end by 4 bases; junction bases not matched to a gene: 7. Germline loops: CDR1 SGHRS, CDR2 YFSETQ. Here the CDR3 reads CASSEATGVGANVLTF. The DNA of the CDR3 is TGCGCCAGCAGCGAAGCGACAGGGGTCGGGGCCAACGTCCTGACTTTC.

The chain uses TRBV25-1 and TRBJ1-6; D not resolved. The V gene's germline CDR1 is MGHDK and CDR2 SYGVNS. The CDR3 consists of 14 residues. Trimming took 4 bases from V and 9 from J, leaving 13 bases between them. The CDR3 coding sequence is TGTGCCAGCAGTGTGCGGGAGGCCGGTTCACCCCTCCACTTT. It yields the protein CASSVREAGSPLHF. The complete variable domain, with remaining parts taken from reference TRBV25-1 and TRBJ1-6, reads EADIYQTPRYLVIGTGKKITLECSQTMGHDKMYWYQQDPGMELHLIHYSYGVNSTEKGDLSSESTVSRIRTEHFPLTLESARPSHTSQYLCASSVREAGSPLHFGNGTRLTVT.

The chain recombines TRBV5-5 with TRBJ2-7; no reliable D call. Deletions cut 3 bases from V and 1 base from J, with 2 bases between. The CDR3 extends over 11 amino acids. Germline V lookup: CDR1 SGHKS, CDR2 YYEKEE (reference sequence). The CDR3 sequence is CASSSSYEQYF. The CDR3 nucleotides are TGTGCCAGCAGCTCATCCTACGAGCAGTACTTC.

V and J are TRBV19 and TRBJ2-7, with TRBD1 matching over 7 bases. The CDR3 totals 15 residues. V was pared by 5 bases and J by 2 bases, with 9 bases of the junction left unmatched. The V gene's germline CDR1 is LNHDA and CDR2 SQIVND (reference sequence). CDR3 sequence: CASSSTGVLPYEQYF. Here the CDR3 DNA reads TGTGCCAGTAGTTCCACAGGGGTTCTCCCCTACGAGCAGTACTTC.

The J gene is TRBJ2-2, the V gene TRBV18, with 9 positions matching TRBD2. The CDR3 totals 15 residues. V dropped 3 bases and J dropped 2; count of bases not matched to a gene: 1. Germline CDR1 is KGHSH and CDR2 is LQKENI. The CDR3 coding sequence is TGTGCCAGCTCACCGGGACTAGCTAACACCGGGGAGCTGTTTTTT. Translating it yields CASSPGLANTGELFF.

The chain is built from TRBV18 and TRBJ2-1; 11 nucleotides match TRBD2. After removal of 0 bases from V and 10 bases from J, the junction contained 8 bases not matched to a gene. The CDR3 length is 16 residues. Germline-derived CDR1 and CDR2 are KGHSH and LQKENI. The CDR3 spells CASSPPLAGGIMEQFF. The CDR3 DNA is TGTGCCAGCTCACCACCTCTAGCGGGGGGTATTATGGAGCAGTTCTTC.

The V gene is TRBV19, the J gene TRBJ1-4; D gene uncertain. This CDR3 comprises 16 residues. The germline V gene has CDR1 LNHDA and CDR2 SQIVND (reference sequence). V lost 5 bases to trimming and J lost 3 bases, with 16 bases between them. In nucleotides, the CDR3 is TGTGCCAGTAGTCCTGGACCGCTCGGGGCTAATGAAAAACTGTTTTTT. The encoded protein is CASSPGPLGANEKLFF.

The CDR3 DNA sequence: TGTGCCAGCAGTTCGCGCTCCTACAATGAGCAGTTCTTC. Its protein product is CASSSRSYNEQFF. The J gene is TRBJ2-1, the V gene TRBV6-6; unclear D gene. The CDR3 has 13 residues. The V and J ends lost 4 bases and 0 bases respectively, with 4 bases between them. Germline CDR1 is MNHNY and CDR2 is SVGAGI (reference sequence).

The chain carries TRBV6-6 and TRBJ2-5, with 11 bases matching TRBD1. This CDR3 contains 15 residues. Germline V gene data show CDR1 as MNHNY and CDR2 as SVGAGI (reference sequence). J lost 4 bases, V lost 6 bases, and 7 bases had no gene match. CDR3 nucleotide sequence: TGTGCCAGCAGCCCCGGACAGGGGGCAGGAGAGACCCAGTACTTC. It specifies CASSPGQGAGETQYF.

This chain joins TRBV6-5 and TRBJ1-1; D gene ambiguous. There are 15 residues in the CDR3. Germline CDR1 MNHEY, CDR2 SVGAGI. Trimming removed 9 bases at V and 5 bases at J, with 22 bases between. The CDR3 reads CARIGRELLETEAFF. DNA for the CDR3: TGTGCCAGAATCGGTCGTGAGCTCCTTGAGACTGAAGCTTTCTTT.

The chain recombines TRBV6-1 with TRBJ2-2; no reliable D call. Germline V gene sequence: CDR1 MNHNS, CDR2 SASEGT. The CDR3 totals 13 residues. V lost 6 bases to trimming and J lost 1 base, with 6 bases between them. For the CDR3, the DNA is TGTGCCAGCAGGAACGGGAACACCGGGGAGCTGTTTTTT. Its translation is CASRNGNTGELFF.

The count of this clone is one. The chain employs TRBV6-5 and TRBJ2-2, with 11 bases matching TRBD2. CDR3 length: 15 amino acids. V gave up 9 bases and J gave up 6 bases; unmatched junction bases: 9. Germline loops: CDR1 MNHEY, CDR2 SVGAGI. This CDR3 reads CASAGTSGFSGELFF. DNA for the CDR3: TGTGCCAGTGCCGGGACTAGCGGTTTTTCCGGGGAGCTGTTTTTT.